This TCR beta chain was sequenced during a study of T cells in women clearing cervical HPV infection. General observations from the study: Associations may precede or follow infection; HPV-specific or memory T cells were not isolated. Repertoire richness, not evenness, was significantly elevated in CIN3+ cases versus controls.

Germline CDR1 GTSNPN, CDR2 SVGIG (reference sequence). The CDR3 runs 12 residues. Trimming shortened V by 7 bases and J by 4 bases, and 11 bases separated the two germline ends. Clones were sequenced by immunoSEQ multiplex PCR, and TCRdb holds only the in-frame ones, with some missing. This listing includes some 33,000 clones. Each participant carried one incident cervical HPV16 infection only. For this clone: Its antigen remains unidentified. The sequenced fragment ends 3 residues before the CDR3 boundary, so the rest is inferred from the germline J gene.

The clonotype was recovered from a woman aged 18 to 75 with a cervical HPV16 infection that either progressed to CIN3+ or cleared (not recorded which). The sequencing input was blood buffy coat. The genes are TRBV30 and TRBJ1-5; D is unresolved. The CDR3 DNA, read in part, is TGTGCCTCTGGGCACAGAAATCAGCCC. This codes for CASGHRNQP. The whole CDR3 protein reads CASGHRNQPQHF.